The table lists the clone carrying this TCR beta chain with a few counts. Its antigen remains unidentified. These data are taken from a study of cytomegalovirus exposure and HLA in healthy donors. With 0 bases removed from V and 11 bases from J, the gap between germline ends came to 5 bases. Germline assignment: CDR1 MNHNY and CDR2 SVGAGI (reference sequence). This CDR3 is built from 11 residues. A multiplex PCR was run with 60 Vbeta primers and 13 Jbeta primers. Profiling relied on immunoSEQ multiplex PCR, and the TCRdb table lists in-frame clones only, not all of them. Of roughly 140,000 clones listed, about four fifths are singletons. Findings and limits, study-wide: V segments that were indistinguishable, TRBV6-2 and TRBV6-3 among them, were omitted from analysis.

The chain employs TRBV6-6 and TRBJ1-5, with a possible D match to TRBD1 (5 bases). The TCR sequence derives from a human donor in good health. Sequenced material: PBMCs. The CDR3 loop is CASSYSTAQHF. The CDR3 DNA sequence: TGTGCCAGCAGTTACTCGACAGCCCAGCATTTT.